Listed below are T cell receptor beta chains from one sample, sequenced in a study of shared clonotypes between healthy human individuals. Repertoires were generated with immunoSEQ multiplex PCR, while TCRdb's copy carries only in-frame clones and drops some. Counted here are 2 million to 3 million clones, more than 85% occurring once; the ten biggest clones make up 0.36%. The sample was naive CD4+ T cells from PBMCs. The receptors stem from a young man in good health. Some clones in this sample may be carry-over from other donors' samples. Each CDR3 is given with its conserved first and last residue. The order of the fields is J gene, V gene, clone size, D gene, CDR3 DNA, CDR3 protein. D genes are given only for firm matches. Not every row has a clone size; where given, it reads once, few, many or a size class.

>TRBJ2-6|TRBV15|.|.
TGTGCCACCAGCAGAGATTACCTGATCTCTGGGGCCAACGTCCTGACTTTC
CATSRDYLISGANVLTF
>TRBJ2-1|TRBV4-1|.|TRBD2
TGCGCCAGCAGCCTTCAGACTAGCGGGACAATCTATCTCTCCTACAATGAGCAGTTCTTC
CASSLQTSGTIYLSYNEQFF
>TRBJ2-5|TRBV28|.|.
TGTGCCAGCAGTTTACCCCCGGGTGGCGGAGGGGGCCCAGAGACCCAGTACTTC
CASSLPPGGGGGPETQYF
>TRBJ2-7|TRBV9|.|TRBD2
TGTGCCAGCAGCGTACAGTCCGCGGGGGGCTACGAGCAGTACTTC
CASSVQSAGGYEQYF
>TRBJ2-7|TRBV11-1|.|.
TGTGCCAGCAGCTTAGGCAGGGGCTACGAGCAGTACTTC
CASSLGRGYEQYF
>TRBJ2-2|TRBV7-3|.|.
TGTGCCAGCTCTCCGGGGGGCGTCTTCGCCGGGGAGCTGTTTTTT
CASSPGGVFAGELFF
>TRBJ2-1|TRBV5-1|.|TRBD1
TGCGCCAGCAGCTTGGGGGACAGCTACAATGAGCAGTTCTTC
CASSLGDSYNEQFF
>TRBJ1-4|TRBV2|.|TRBD1
TGTGCCAGCAGTCGGACAGGGGGCGGGACTAATGAAAAACTGTTTTTT
CASSRTGGGTNEKLFF
>TRBJ2-3|TRBV7-9|once|.
TGTGCCAGCAGCTTAGTCGGAGGGGCAGATACGCAGTATTTT
CASSLVGGADTQYF
>TRBJ1-2|TRBV25-1|few|.
TGTGCCAGCAGTGACAACTATGGCTACACCTTC
CASSDNYGYTF
>TRBJ2-7|TRBV7-2|.|.
TGTGCCAGCAGCTTAGCCGGGACGGCCTCCTACGAGCAGTACTTC
CASSLAGTASYEQYF
>TRBJ2-7|TRBV11-3|.|.
TGTGCCAGCAGCTTAGATAACAGGCCCTACGAGCAGTACTTC
CASSLDNRPYEQYF
>TRBJ2-5|TRBV25-1|.|.
TGTGCCAGCAGTGACCCAGGGGACCCCCAAGAGACCCAGTACTTC
CASSDPGDPQETQYF
>TRBJ2-5|TRBV6-1|.|TRBD1
TGTGCCAGCAGCTTAACACAGGGGCGGGAGACCCAGTACTTC
CASSLTQGRETQYF
>TRBJ2-3|TRBV9|once|.
TGTGCCAGCAGCGTAGGCCCAAGCACAGATACGCAGTATTTT
CASSVGPSTDTQYF
>TRBJ2-6|TRBV5-1|.|.
TGCGCCAGCAGCTTGTATCCAGGGGAAGCCTCTGGGGCCAACGTCCTGACTTTC
CASSLYPGEASGANVLTF
>TRBJ1-2|TRBV28|.|.
TGTGCCAGCAGTCCACCCCCCGGGTTATCGGGGGGCTACACCTTC
CASSPPPGLSGGYTF
>TRBJ2-2|TRBV7-3|.|TRBD2
TGTGCCAGCAGCTCCGCTCCGGGACAGGGGACTAGCGGGAAGAACACCGGGGAGCTGTTTTTT
CASSSAPGQGTSGKNTGELFF
>TRBJ2-1|TRBV11-2|.|TRBD2
TGTGCCAGCAGCTTAGATGGGGCTGGGACTAGCGATTACAATGAGCAGTTCTTC
CASSLDGAGTSDYNEQFF
>TRBJ1-4|TRBV4-1|.|.
TGCGCCAGCAGGCGCGGGACGGCCGCAACTAATGAAAAACTGTTTTTT
CASRRGTAATNEKLFF
>TRBJ1-1|TRBV28|.|.
TGTGCCAGCAGTTCATCGGAAACTTGGAAAGCTTTCTTT
CASSSSETWKAFF
>TRBJ2-3|TRBV7-8|.|.
TGTGCCAGCAGCTTAAGGGACTTTGGGGACTCGTCCTACGGTACGCAGTATTTT
CASSLRDFGDSSYGTQYF
>TRBJ2-5|TRBV5-1|.|.
TGCGCCAGCAGCATATCAAGCGGAAAAGAGACCCAGTACTTC
CASSISSGKETQYF
>TRBJ2-7|TRBV11-2|.|.
TGTGCCAGCAGCTTGGTTGCGATTAAATTTCCCTTAATCGAGGACGAGCAGTACTTC
CASSLVAIKFPLIEDEQYF
>TRBJ2-3|TRBV7-2|few|TRBD2
TGTGCCAGCAGCTTAGTTAGCGGGCCCACAGATACGCAGTATTTT
CASSLVSGPTDTQYF
>TRBJ1-4|TRBV6-1|.|.
TGTGCCAGCAGGGAATCTCATGAAAAACTGTTTTTT
CASRESHEKLFF
>TRBJ2-5|TRBV7-2|.|.
TGTGCCAGCAGCTACAATTTGTGGGGTGAGACCCAGTACTTC
CASSYNLWGETQYF
>TRBJ2-1|TRBV28|.|TRBD1
TGTGCCAGCAGTTTCAGGGACAGGCCCTTTCCTGTTCATGAGCAGTTCTTC
CASSFRDRPFPVHEQFF
>TRBJ2-7|TRBV15|.|TRBD1
TGTGCCACCAGCAGAGGACAGGGTTCCTACGAGCAGTACTTC
CATSRGQGSYEQYF
>TRBJ1-1|TRBV5-4|.|.
TGTGCCAGCAGCCTCGGGAGACACGGGAACACTGAAGCTTTCTTT
CASSLGRHGNTEAFF